Following are 9 T cell receptor beta chains from one sample sequenced in a study of blood T cell repertoires in COVID-19. The assay was immunoSEQ multiplex PCR, and TCRdb's table has in-frame clones only and misses some. The sample holds approximately 50,000 clones, about 88% seen once. Input material: peripheral blood. The receptors come from a man in his sixties or seventies with active COVID-19.

This clone was picked up a small number of times. The CDR3 loop is CASSQGRPSGIDEQFF. CDR3 nucleotide sequence: TGTGCCAGCAGCCAAGGAAGGCCTAGCGGGATTGATGAGCAGTTCTTC. J is TRBJ2-1 and V is TRBV3-1 (or the pseudogene TRBV3-2); 9 nucleotides match TRBD2. The length of the CDR3 is 16 residues. With V trimmed by 1 base and J by 8 bases, 9 bases remained unmatched. The germline CDR1 and CDR2 sequences are LGHDT and YNNKEL (reference sequence).

This clone appeared a single time. The rearrangement uses TRBV28 and TRBJ2-3; D is undetermined. CDR3 length equals 12 residues. Germline-derived CDR1 and CDR2 are MDHEN and SYDVKM. With 6 bases removed from V and 7 bases from J, the gap between germline ends came to 11 bases. This chain's CDR3 is CASSLRDNTQYF. DNA of the CDR3: TGTGCCAGCAGCTTACGAGATAATACGCAGTATTTT.

The chain links TRBV5-1 to TRBJ2-1; weak D call: TRBD1 (6 bases). Germline values: CDR1 SGHRS, CDR2 YFSETQ. This CDR3 has 13 amino acids. V lost 2 bases and J 5 bases, leaving 8 bases between the germline ends. The CDR3 DNA follows: TGCGCCAGCAGCTTCGGACAGAACAATGAGCAGTTCTTC. This encodes CASSFGQNNEQFF.

V and J are TRBV5-5 and TRBJ2-1, with 10 bases fitting TRBD2. The junction had 9 bases not matched to a gene; V was cut back by 0 bases and J by 0 bases. CDR3 size: 19 residues. The germline V gene has CDR1 SGHKS and CDR2 YYEKEE (reference sequence). In DNA, the CDR3 is TGTGCCAGCAGCTTGGAGGGGGTCGGGACTAGCGCCTCCTACAATGAGCAGTTCTTC. Translating it yields CASSLEGVGTSASYNEQFF. The full variable domain, its missing parts supplied by reference TRBV5-5 and TRBJ2-1, is DAGVTQSPTHLIKTRGQQVTLRCSPISGHKSVSWYQQVLGQGPQFIFQYYEKEERGRGNFPDRFSARQFPNYSSELNVNALLLGDSALYLCASSLEGVGTSASYNEQFFGPGTRLTVL.

In this sample, this clone turned up once. This rearrangement joins TRBV12-3 or TRBV12-4 to TRBJ1-2; D unresolved. Between the trimmed V and J ends, which lost 3 bases and 8 bases, there was a span of 13 bases. The CDR3 is 13 residues long. The CDR3 nucleotides are TGTGCCAGCAGTTTGCGGGGATCAGAGGGCTACACCTTC. This gives the protein CASSLRGSEGYTF.

This clone has a handful of counts. J is TRBJ2-5 and V is TRBV4-1; TRBD2 matches at 9 bases. Unmatched junction bases numbered 7, after V lost 0 bases and J lost 5 bases. CDR3 length: 16 amino acids. Germline lookup yields CDR1 MGHRA and CDR2 YSYEKL. This chain's CDR3 is CASSQEWLAGRETQYF. CDR3 DNA: TGCGCCAGCAGCCAAGAATGGCTAGCGGGAAGGGAGACCCAGTACTTC.

This clone was counted once. The CDR3 here is CASSPTTNYEQYF. CDR3 DNA: TGTGCCAGCAGTCCGACTACAAACTACGAGCAGTACTTC. The chain carries TRBV27 and TRBJ2-7, with D tentatively TRBD2 (5 bases). V was shortened by 5 bases and J by 3 bases, with 11 bases between the two germline ends. The V gene's germline CDR1 is MNHEY and CDR2 SMNVEV (reference sequence). The CDR3 runs to 13 residues.

The genes are TRBV20-1 and TRBJ1-1, with D perhaps TRBD1 (5 bases). Trimming shortened V by 3 bases and J by 10 bases, and 15 bases separated the two germline ends. Germline V gene sequence: CDR1 DFQATT, CDR2 SNEGSKA (reference sequence). CDR3 length equals 12 residues. The CDR3 DNA reads TGCAGTGCTAGTGGCAGGGTAAAGGTAGCTTTCTTT. Amino acids: CSASGRVKVAFF.

The V gene is TRBV3-1 (or the pseudogene TRBV3-2), the J gene TRBJ1-1, with D unclear. Germline V gives CDR1 LGHDT, CDR2 YNNKEL (reference sequence). This CDR3 has 13 amino acids. Trimming took off 6 bases at V and 1 base at J, with 9 bases between the two ends. The CDR3 DNA reads TGTGCCAGCAGTCTCGCACAGAACACTGAAGCTTTCTTT. This encodes CASSLAQNTEAFF.